This entry lists 23 T cell receptor beta chains sequenced from one sample in a study of T cell clones after liver transplantation. Generated by immunoSEQ multiplex PCR, the TCRdb table keeps only in-frame clones and is missing some. The sample has 85,000 to 130,000 clones; roughly 80% are singletons. Source: CD4+ T cells from blood, taken before liver transplant. These receptors came from a human donor who received a liver transplant.

The rearrangement links TRBV4-2 to TRBJ1-4, with D perhaps TRBD1 (6 bases). Trimming took off 3 bases at V and 4 bases at J, with 24 bases between the two ends. The length of the CDR3 is 19 residues. CDR1 and CDR2 (germline): LGHNA, YNFKEQ. CDR3 region: CASSQESPRRQAVNEKLFF. The CDR3 bases are TGTGCCAGCAGCCAGGAGTCACCCCGTCGACAGGCCGTTAATGAAAAACTGTTTTTT.

The rearrangement uses TRBV6-5 and TRBJ1-5; D remains ambiguous. V was pared by 6 bases and J by 2 bases, with 11 bases between. The CDR3 has 14 amino acids. CDR1 and CDR2 (germline): MNHEY, SVGAGI. CDR3 residues: CASRPRVGNQPQHF. CDR3 in DNA: TGTGCCAGCAGACCTAGGGTGGGCAATCAGCCCCAGCATTTT.

The CDR3 region is CASSERTSGITDTQYF. The CDR3 nucleotides read TGTGCCAGCAGTGAACGGACTAGCGGGATCACAGATACGCAGTATTTT. This rearrangement joins TRBV6-1 to TRBJ2-3, with 12 bases matching TRBD2. V dropped 2 bases and J dropped 2; count of bases not matched to a gene: 2. The CDR3 consists of 16 residues. The germline CDR1 and CDR2 sequences are MNHNS and SASEGT.

This clone has a single count. The chain employs TRBV7-2 and TRBJ1-5; 7 nucleotides agree with TRBD1. The V gene end was trimmed by 5 bases and the J gene end by 5 bases; junction bases not matched to a gene: 9. Per the germline V gene, CDR1 is SGHTA and CDR2 is FQGNSA. This CDR3 spans 15 amino acids. The DNA for the CDR3 is TGTGCCAGCAGCCCGCGGACAGGTTGGGATCAGCCCCAGCATTTT. Translated: CASSPRTGWDQPQHF.

The gene calls are TRBV28 and TRBJ2-4; D gene uncertain. The CDR3 is made up of 14 amino acids. V was clipped by 6 bases and J by 0 bases, with 9 bases between them. Germline CDR1 and CDR2: MDHEN and SYDVKM. The CDR3 sequence: CASSSRVAKNIQYF. CDR3 bases: TGTGCCAGCAGCTCCAGAGTAGCCAAAAACATTCAGTACTTC.

This clone was seen only once. The chain couples TRBV27 to TRBJ1-4; tentative D call: TRBD1 (5 bases). CDR1 is MNHEY, CDR2 SMNVEV, per germline (reference sequence). This CDR3 comprises 13 residues. Trimming took off 7 bases at V and 10 bases at J, with 16 bases between the two ends. CDR3 bases: TGTGCCAGCAAAATAAACAGTGGGGGAAAACTGTTTTTT. Encoded protein: CASKINSGGKLFF. Together with reference TRBV27 and TRBJ1-4, the CDR3 gives the full variable domain: EAQVTQNPRYLITVTGKKLTVTCSQNMNHEYMSWYRQDPGLGLRQIYYSMNVEVTDKGDVPEGYKVSRKEKRNFPLILESPSPNQTSLYFCASKINSGGKLFFGSGTQLSVL.

This sequence joins TRBV5-1 and TRBJ1-2; D gene unclear. Trimming took 6 bases from V and 3 from J, leaving 15 bases between them. Germline loops: CDR1 SGHRS, CDR2 YFSETQ. CDR3 length: 14 residues. As DNA, the CDR3 is TGCGCCAGCAATCCTGCTTACGGTGACTATGGCTACACCTTC. It encodes CASNPAYGDYGYTF.

The chain is built from TRBV11-2 and TRBJ1-4; possible D gene TRBD1, 6 bases. V was pared by 4 bases and J by 10 bases, with 16 bases between. Germline V lookup: CDR1 SGHAT, CDR2 FQNNGV. The CDR3 extends over 14 amino acids. The CDR3 bases are TGTGCCAGCAGCTCAACGACAGGTAAGGCAAAACTGTTTTTT. Protein sequence: CASSSTTGKAKLFF. Using reference TRBV11-2 and TRBJ1-4 for the parts outside the CDR3, the full variable domain is EAGVAQSPRYKIIEKRQSVAFWCNPISGHATLYWYQQILGQGPKLLIQFQNNGVVDDSQLPKDRFSAERLKGVDSTLKIQPAKLEDSAVYLCASSSTTGKAKLFFGSGTQLSVL.

The chain uses TRBV10-2 and TRBJ2-1; 7 bases fit TRBD2. The CDR3 consists of 14 residues. Germline V lookup: CDR1 WSHSY, CDR2 SAAADI. V gave up 7 bases and J gave up 3 bases; unmatched junction bases: 6. The CDR3 sequence: CASKSSGRYNEQFF. In nucleotides, the CDR3 is TGCGCCAGCAAGTCTAGCGGCCGCTACAATGAGCAGTTCTTC.

This clone was recorded a few times. The V call is TRBV6-5, the J call TRBJ2-5; the D gene is possibly TRBD2 (5 bases). There are 14 residues in the CDR3. The germline V gene encodes CDR1 MNHEY and CDR2 SVGAGI. V lost 5 bases and J 5 bases, leaving 15 bases between the germline ends. Written as DNA, the CDR3 is TGTGCCAGCAGTCCACGGGGTATGCGGGAGACCCAGTACTTC. Its translation is CASSPRGMRETQYF.

The chain recombines TRBV5-1 with TRBJ1-1, with unresolved D. Germline V gene data show CDR1 as SGHRS and CDR2 as YFSETQ. The V gene lost 0 bases and the J gene lost 1 base, with 10 bases spanning the gap. The CDR3 runs 15 residues. CDR3 in amino acids: CASSLVKLGNTEAFF. For the CDR3, the DNA is TGCGCCAGCAGCTTGGTTAAGTTGGGGAACACTGAAGCTTTCTTT.

The V call is TRBV6-5, the J call TRBJ1-6; D is ambiguous. Germline CDR1 is MNHEY and CDR2 is SVGAGI. CDR3 length: 14 residues. V was shortened by 5 bases and J by 4 bases, with 9 bases between the two germline ends. The chain's CDR3 is CASSAGGYNSPLHF. The CDR3 coding sequence is TGTGCCAGCAGTGCCGGCGGATATAATTCACCCCTCCACTTT.

This clone was observed a single time. The chain recombines TRBV19 with TRBJ2-5, with 9 bases matching TRBD1. V gave up 2 bases and J gave up 4 bases; unmatched junction bases: 5. CDR1 is LNHDA and CDR2 is SQIVND in the germline V gene (reference sequence). The CDR3 has 15 amino acids. The CDR3 protein is CASSILQGAGETQYF. CDR3 nucleotide sequence: TGTGCCAGTAGTATACTACAGGGGGCCGGAGAGACCCAGTACTTC.

This chain connects TRBV4-1 to TRBJ1-6; tentative D call: TRBD1 (5 bases). CDR3 length: 16 amino acids. V lost 4 bases, J lost 0 bases, and 10 bases lay in between. The germline V gene encodes CDR1 MGHRA and CDR2 YSYEKL. This CDR3 is CASSLGRSSYNSPLHF. In DNA, the CDR3 is TGCGCCAGCAGCCTGGGGCGGAGCTCCTATAATTCACCCCTCCACTTT.

The V call is TRBV13, the J call TRBJ1-2; no definite D call. Germline V gene lookup returns CDR1 PRHDT and CDR2 FYEKMQ (reference sequence). This CDR3 comprises 15 residues. The V end was cut by 5 bases, the J end by 4 bases, with 17 bases between. CDR3 protein: CASSLLAAPGYGYTF. DNA for the CDR3: TGTGCCAGCAGCCTCCTCGCGGCGCCGGGCTATGGCTACACCTTC.

The CDR3 region has the DNA TGCGCCAGCAAGGGTGGCGGGACTGAGCAGTTCTTC. It translates to CASKGGGTEQFF. V gene TRBV10-1 combines with J gene TRBJ2-1, with a weak D call TRBD2 (6 bases). CDR1 WNHNN and CDR2 SYGVQD come from the germline V gene (reference sequence). Between the trimmed V and J ends, which lost 7 bases and 9 bases, there was a span of 13 bases. This CDR3 is built from 12 residues.

Regarding this clone: Other DNA sequences in this specimen translate into the identical CDR3. The gene calls are TRBV11-2 and TRBJ1-5; no definite D call. CDR1 SGHAT and CDR2 FQNNGV come from the germline V gene. CDR3 length: 14 residues. V gave up 1 base and J gave up 4 bases, with 8 bases separating them. CDR3 region: CASSLVGRNQPQHF. CDR3 bases: TGTGCCAGCAGCTTAGTGGGAAGGAATCAGCCCCAGCATTTT.

The chain uses TRBV19 and TRBJ2-5; TRBD2 agrees at 11 bases. This CDR3 has 14 residues. The trim removed 7 bases at V and 4 bases at J, leaving 5 bases unmatched. In germline, CDR1 is LNHDA, CDR2 SQIVND (reference sequence). CDR3 loop: CASTDSGGGETQYF. The CDR3 DNA sequence: TGTGCCAGTACCGATAGCGGGGGGGGAGAGACCCAGTACTTC.

The sample holds one count of this clone. This chain connects TRBV7-2 to TRBJ2-2, with D perhaps matching TRBD1 or TRBD2 (5 bases each). This CDR3 region has 14 residues. The V end was cut by 7 bases, the J end by 6 bases, with 15 bases between. Per germline, CDR1 SGHTA and CDR2 FQGNSA. In DNA, the CDR3 is TGTGCCAGCAACAACCGAGGGGCCGCCGGGGAGCTGTTTTTT. Its protein is CASNNRGAAGELFF.

The sample holds one count of this clone. This rearrangement joins TRBV19 to TRBJ2-6; D is uncertain. The germline V and J ends were trimmed by 6 bases and 0 bases, with 15 bases remaining between them. Per the germline V gene, CDR1 is LNHDA and CDR2 is SQIVND (reference sequence). CDR3 size: 17 residues. This CDR3 is CASRGGRLISGANVLTF. CDR3 DNA: TGTGCCAGTAGAGGCGGCAGGCTTATCTCTGGGGCCAACGTCCTGACTTTC. Full variable domain (outside the CDR3, taken from reference TRBV19 and TRBJ2-6): DGGITQSPKYLFRKEGQNVTLSCEQNLNHDAMYWYRQDPGQGLRLIYYSQIVNDFQKGDIAEGYSVSREKKESFPLTVTSAQKNPTAFYLCASRGGRLISGANVLTFGAGSRLTVL.

The J gene is TRBJ2-7, the V gene TRBV15; 7 bases are a match to TRBD1. This CDR3 contains 14 residues. CDR1 is LNHNV, CDR2 YYDKDF, per germline (reference sequence). J was trimmed by 6 bases and V by 5 bases; bases with no gene match: 10. The CDR3 sequence is CATSPQTGSTEQYF. In DNA, the CDR3 is TGTGCCACCAGCCCCCAGACAGGGTCCACCGAGCAGTACTTC.

The chain employs TRBV20-1 and TRBJ1-2, with TRBD1 matching 7 bases. There are 10 residues in the CDR3. From germline, CDR1 is DFQATT and CDR2 SNEGSKA (reference sequence). DNA for the CDR3: TGCAGCTTAGGGGGCTACGGCTACACCTTC. It encodes CSLGGYGYTF.

For the CDR3, the DNA is TGTGCCAGCAGTCGGGACGGAAACATTCAGTACTTC. Translation: CASSRDGNIQYF. The V and J genes are TRBV6-5 and TRBJ2-4, with D possibly being TRBD1 or TRBD2 (5 bases each). Between the trimmed V and J ends, which lost 5 bases and 6 bases, there was a span of 8 bases. This CDR3 region has 12 residues. Germline CDR1 and CDR2: MNHEY and SVGAGI.